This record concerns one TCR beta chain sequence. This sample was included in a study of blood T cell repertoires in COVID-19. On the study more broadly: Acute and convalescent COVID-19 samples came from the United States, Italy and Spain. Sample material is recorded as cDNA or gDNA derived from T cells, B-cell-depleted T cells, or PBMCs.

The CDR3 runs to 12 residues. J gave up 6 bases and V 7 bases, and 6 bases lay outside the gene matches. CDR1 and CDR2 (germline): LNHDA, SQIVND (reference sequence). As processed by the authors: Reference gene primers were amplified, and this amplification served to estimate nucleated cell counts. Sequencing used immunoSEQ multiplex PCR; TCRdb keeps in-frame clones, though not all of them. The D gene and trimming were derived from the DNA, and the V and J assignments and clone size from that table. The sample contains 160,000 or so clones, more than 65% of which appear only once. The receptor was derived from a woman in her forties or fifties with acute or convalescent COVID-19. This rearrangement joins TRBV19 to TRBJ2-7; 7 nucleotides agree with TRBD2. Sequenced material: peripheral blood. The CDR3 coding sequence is TGTGCCAGTATCGGCGGGAGCTCCGAGCAGTACTTC. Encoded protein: CASIGGSSEQYF.